This is a list of T cell receptor beta chains from one sample in a study of T-cell reconstitution after alpha-beta-depleted transplantation in children. Using its own MiXCR run on the PCR reads, TCRdb lists one record per CDR3 protein. The table includes approximately 800,000 distinct CDR3 sequences, 15% to 20% detected once. This sample comprised PBMCs, mostly from graft donor cells, obtained 360 days after TCRalphabeta/CD19-depleted stem cell transplant. All receptors derive from a male patient younger than 18 who had a stem cell transplant for acute lymphoblastic leukemia, so the T cells may come from the graft donor. CDR3s include the opening cysteine and the closing phenylalanine or tryptophan. The D gene is left open where the match is weak. Clone size is not always given. Where it is, it says once, few, many or a class for expanded clones.

CDR3 protein	CDR3 DNA	J gene	V gene	clone size	D gene	CDR3 length
CASSFTVGPGTGELFF	TGCGCCAGCAGCTTCACGGTTGGCCCGGGCACCGGGGAGCTGTTTTTT	TRBJ2-2	TRBV5-1	few	-	16
CASSLDLQGTEAFF	TGTGCCAGCAGCTTAGACCTACAGGGGACTGAAGCTTTCTTT	TRBJ1-1	TRBV7-2	few	TRBD1	14
CSARATSGWNSYEQYF	TGCAGTGCTAGGGCGACTAGCGGGTGGAACTCCTACGAGCAGTACTTC	TRBJ2-7	TRBV20-1	-	TRBD2	16
CASSQLLAAYNEQFF	TGTGCCAGCAGCCAACTGCTAGCGGCCTACAATGAGCAGTTCTTC	TRBJ2-1	TRBV14	-	TRBD2	15
CASSEFGTDYNEQFF	TGTGCCAGCAGTGAATTTGGGACAGATTACAATGAGCAGTTCTTC	TRBJ2-1	TRBV6-1	few	TRBD1	15
CASSWIGTFQETQYF	TGTGCCAGCAGCTGGATCGGGACTTTTCAAGAGACCCAGTACTTC	TRBJ2-5	TRBV7-7	-	-	15
CASSLGGLQGEQFF	TGTGCCAGCAGCTTAGGAGGACTGCAGGGCGAGCAGTTCTTC	TRBJ2-1	TRBV7-2	few	-	14
CASSFLSDEQFF	TGTGCCAGCAGTTTCCTAAGCGATGAGCAGTTCTTC	TRBJ2-1	TRBV2	-	-	12
CSARDIELPYNEQFF	TGCAGTGCCAGGGACATCGAGTTACCCTACAATGAGCAGTTCTTC	TRBJ2-1	TRBV20-1	-	-	15
CASSSAGVQETQYF	TGTGCCAGCAGCTCGGCGGGGGTCCAAGAGACCCAGTACTTC	TRBJ2-5	TRBV7-7	few	TRBD2	14
CASSFSRVPYGYTF	TGTGCCAGCAGTTTTTCCAGGGTCCCCTATGGCTACACCTTC	TRBJ1-2	TRBV28	-	-	14
CASRNFGLAGQETQYF	TGCGCCAGCCGGAATTTCGGACTAGCGGGGCAAGAGACCCAGTACTTC	TRBJ2-5	TRBV5-1	few	TRBD2	16
CASSIGTANTGELFF	TGCGCCAGCAGCATTGGGACAGCTAACACCGGGGAGCTGTTTTTT	TRBJ2-2	TRBV5-1	medium-sized	TRBD1	15
CASSLGDSHFYEQYF	TGTGCCAGCAGCTTAGGGGACTCCCACTTCTACGAGCAGTACTTC	TRBJ2-7	TRBV7-6	few	-	15
CASVGLAGGDSYEQYF	TGTGCCAGCGTGGGACTAGCGGGAGGAGACTCCTACGAGCAGTACTTC	TRBJ2-7	TRBV7-9	few	TRBD2	16
CASSPRLDRAATGELFF	TGTGCCAGCTCACCACGACTGGACAGGGCGGCCACCGGGGAGCTGTTTTTT	TRBJ2-2	TRBV18	few	TRBD1	17
CASSRSSTNTEAFF	TGCGCCAGCAGCCGCTCGTCCACTAACACTGAAGCTTTCTTT	TRBJ1-1	TRBV4-1	many	-	14
CASSVGGDRANEQFF	TGTGCCAGCAGCGTAGGAGGAGACAGGGCGAATGAGCAGTTCTTC	TRBJ2-1	TRBV9	many	TRBD1	15
CSASSKRTHYNEQFF	TGCAGTGCTAGTTCGAAGCGGACCCACTACAATGAGCAGTTCTTC	TRBJ2-1	TRBV20-1	-	-	15
CASSQDEGSSDAYEQYF	TGTGCCAGCAGCCAAGATGAAGGGTCTAGCGATGCCTACGAGCAGTACTTC	TRBJ2-7	TRBV4-2	few	-	17
CASSLETGSSPLHF	TGTGCCAGCAGCTTAGAAACGGGGAGTTCACCCCTCCACTTT	TRBJ1-6	TRBV7-9	-	-	14
CASSLGGLPNIQYF	TGTGCCAGCAGTTTAGGGGGACTACCAAACATTCAGTACTTC	TRBJ2-4	TRBV27	-	TRBD2	14
CASSSRTSSNEQFF	TGTGCCAGCAGTTCCAGGACTTCCTCCAATGAGCAGTTCTTC	TRBJ2-1	TRBV12-3/TRBV12-4	-	-	14
CASSGRLGARGNTIYF	TGTGCCAGCAGCGGCCGCCTCGGGGCGCGCGGAAACACCATATATTTT	TRBJ1-3	TRBV5-6	few	-	16
CASSFRQGKTDTQYF	TGTGCCAGCAGTTTCAGACAGGGAAAGACAGATACGCAGTATTTT	TRBJ2-3	TRBV12-3/TRBV12-4	many	TRBD1	15
CASRTLLEYNGGNEQFF	TGCGCCAGCAGGACCCTTCTAGAGTATAATGGTGGCAATGAGCAGTTCTTC	TRBJ2-1	TRBV4-1	many	-	17
CASSPQGMYGYTF	TGTGCCAGCAGCCCGCAGGGGATGTATGGCTACACCTTC	TRBJ1-2	TRBV7-8	-	-	13
CASSRTGTGSGANVLTF	TGTGCCAGCAGCAGAACCGGGACAGGGTCTGGGGCCAACGTCCTGACTTTC	TRBJ2-6	TRBV6-4	-	TRBD1	17
CASSQEGLEQETQYF	TGTGCCAGCAGCCAAGAAGGTCTAGAACAAGAGACCCAGTACTTC	TRBJ2-5	TRBV3-1	many	-	15
CASRLTGMNEQFF	TGTGCCAGCAGACTGACAGGGATGAATGAGCAGTTCTTC	TRBJ2-1	TRBV6-1	-	TRBD1	13
CASSLAGTGLWNEQFF	TGCGCCAGCAGCTTGGCCGGGACAGGGTTGTGGAATGAGCAGTTCTTC	TRBJ2-1	TRBV5-1	few	TRBD1	16
CASSSSRTPFSYEQYF	TGCGCCAGCAGCTCTTCCCGGACGCCCTTCTCCTACGAGCAGTACTTC	TRBJ2-7	TRBV5-1	-	-	16
CASSPGTGAFNEQYF	TGTGCCAGCAGCCCTGGGACAGGGGCTTTCAACGAGCAGTACTTC	TRBJ2-7	TRBV7-9	-	TRBD1	15